This T cell receptor beta chain came from a study of beta chain features in type 1 diabetes. Study results and caveats: Shortening of TCRB CDR3s, moderate but significant, appeared in all four CD4+ subsets of Type 1 diabetes patients. Healthy donors had naive, central memory and Treg TCRB repertoires that appeared less similar than those seen among patients. Sequencing of cDNA might inflate the share of cells that strongly express TCR.

Markers CD45RO/CCR7/CD25/CD127/CD95/CD27 served to sort CD4+ naive, central memory, regulatory and stem cell-like memory cells. Purities over 95% were achieved in all sorted populations. Reverse transcribing all isolated RNA meant expressed TCRB transcripts were sequenced. The table came from immunoSEQ multiplex PCR; TCRdb's copy has only in-frame clones and leaves some out. The sample consists of around 600,000 clones, 9.5% to 15% of them appearing once. CDR3 length: 17 amino acids. The ends were cut back, 0 bases at V and 1 base at J, with 16 bases in the middle. This clone was seen more than once but under ten times. Its target is not known.

This chain connects TRBV23-1 to TRBJ2-7; possibly TRBD1 for D (6 bases). TRBV23-1 is recorded as an ORF, its role being uncertain. This sequence originates from a man aged 25 to 40 with type 1 diabetes. What was sequenced was naive CD4+ T cells from blood. CDR3 residues: CASSQSSRGKKSYEQYF. CDR3 in DNA: TGCGCCAGCAGTCAATCGAGCAGGGGAAAAAAATCCTACGAGCAGTACTTC.